This T cell receptor beta chain was profiled in a study of shared clonotypes between healthy human individuals. A remark on this clone: Its antigen is currently unknown. Distinct nucleotide sequences in the sample also encode this CDR3.

Study-level results: When naive CD4 clonotypes were compared across a handful of donors, around 5% were shared.

The protocol was immunoSEQ multiplex PCR, while the TCRdb copy is restricted to in-frame clones and leaves out a portion. The table shows some 2,500,000 clones, with about 90% occurring only once. CDR1 is MDHEN, CDR2 SYDVKM, per germline. The V and J ends lost 2 bases and 4 bases respectively, with 9 bases between them. The CDR3 sequence is 14 residues long. The sequencing input was naive CD4+ T cells from PBMCs. Documented subset: CD45RA+ positively selected. The genes are TRBV28 and TRBJ2-1, with D possibly TRBD1 on 5 matching bases. The TCR was taken from a man younger than 35 in good health. Some clones in this sample may be carry-over from other donors' samples. The CDR3 nucleotides are TGTGCCAGCAGTTTACAGGGCCGGTACAATGAGCAGTTCTTC. This translates into CASSLQGRYNEQFF.